Detailed here is one T cell receptor (beta chain). V was shortened by 1 base and J by 6 bases, with 13 bases between the two germline ends. CDR1 and CDR2 from the germline V gene are SGHDN and FVKESK. The CDR3 has 16 residues. The sample comes from a study of T cell changes during pregnancy in multiple sclerosis. Only in-frame clones appear in the TCRdb table, and some are missing; sequencing was by immunoSEQ multiplex PCR. This table has under 75,000 clones, 92% appearing once. The origin of this receptor is a female donor with multiple sclerosis, enrolled in a pregnancy study. The J gene is TRBJ2-6, the V gene TRBV14; D call uncertain. The sample here was CD4+ T cells from peripheral blood mononuclear cells, taken after pregnancy. This CDR3 is CASSQATALVANVLTF. CDR3 in DNA: TGTGCCAGCAGCCAAGCAACAGCTCTGGTGGCCAACGTCCTGACTTTC.